The 30 T cell receptor beta chains below come from one sample, sequenced in a study of T cells expressing NK-cell markers. Using the 5' RACE reads, TCRdb records one entry per CDR3 protein without DNA. The sample's table shows hundreds of thousands of distinct CDR3 sequences. The sequenced sample consisted of blood T cells: a sorted CD56 or NKG2C T cell subset, CD4+ or CD8+ T cells, or bulk PBMC T cells (not recorded which). These receptor sequences come from a man between 18 and 29 years old in good health.

V usage is TRBV28 and J usage is TRBJ2-1. This CDR3 is built from 12 residues. Germline CDR1 and CDR2: MDHEN and SYDVKM. The CDR3 is CASSLPRFPQFF.

The V call is TRBV6-1, the J call TRBJ1-1; the TCRdb call, TRBD1, lacks DNA for checking. Germline V gives CDR1 MNHNS, CDR2 SASEGT. This CDR3 spans 16 amino acids. CDR3 sequence reads: CASSRWGVVSGTEAFF.

The J gene is TRBJ2-2, the V gene TRBV9; TCRdb names TRBD1, which stays unverified in the absence of DNA. This CDR3 region has 14 residues. Germline CDR1 and CDR2: SGDLS and YYNGEE. Here the CDR3 reads CASEQGVGTGELFF.

V and J are TRBV15 and TRBJ2-5. The germline V gene has CDR1 LNHNV and CDR2 YYDKDF (reference sequence). The CDR3 is 13 amino acids. The CDR3 loop is CATSFSIYETQYF.

The genes are TRBV7-2 and TRBJ1-3. Germline V gene data show CDR1 as SGHTA and CDR2 as FQGNSA. The CDR3 totals 13 residues. CDR3 region: CASRLPLGNTIYF.

The chain joins TRBV29-1 to TRBJ2-2; the D gene TCRdb calls, TRBD2, cannot be checked with no DNA. The CDR3 runs to 14 residues. Germline CDR1 is SQVTM and CDR2 is ANQGSEA. CDR3 residues: CSVRADRYTGELFF.

The chain joins TRBV7-6 to TRBJ2-2; TCRdb's assignment of TRBD2 cannot be checked, as there is no DNA. Germline CDR1 reads SGHVS; CDR2 reads FNYEAQ. This CDR3 spans 16 amino acids. The CDR3 here is CASSPQGGRLAGELFF.

The J gene is TRBJ2-3, the V gene TRBV25-1; TCRdb's assignment of TRBD1 cannot be checked, as there is no DNA. Per germline, CDR1 MGHDK and CDR2 SYGVNS. CDR3 length: 16 residues. The CDR3 sequence: CASSPQGGAGTDTQYF.

V is TRBV3-1 and J is TRBJ1-3. Germline V gene lookup returns CDR1 LGHDT and CDR2 YNNKEL (reference sequence). The CDR3 runs to 15 residues. The chain's CDR3 is CASSQRQQGGNTIYF. Together with reference TRBV3-1 and TRBJ1-3, the CDR3 gives the full variable domain: DTAVSQTPKYLVTQMGNDKSIKCEQNLGHDTMYWYKQDSKKFLKIMFSYNNKELIINETVPNRFSPKSPDKAHLNLHINSLELGDSAVYFCASSQRQQGGNTIYFGEGSWLTVV.

V is TRBV12-3 or TRBV12-4 and J is TRBJ2-2; TCRdb returns TRBD1, unconfirmable since there is no DNA. This CDR3 has 16 amino acids. The CDR3 loop reads CASSLLYGTNTGELFF.

This chain connects TRBV5-1 to TRBJ1-1; the TCRdb call, TRBD1, lacks DNA for checking. The CDR3 totals 14 residues. Germline V gene lookup returns CDR1 SGHRS and CDR2 YFSETQ. The CDR3 loop is CASSFTGGNTEAFF. Full variable domain (outside the CDR3, taken from reference TRBV5-1 and TRBJ1-1): KAGVTQTPRYLIKTRGQQVTLSCSPISGHRSVSWYQQTPGQGLQFLFEYFSETQRNKGNFPGRFSGRQFSNSRSEMNVSTLELGDSALYLCASSFTGGNTEAFFGQGTRLTVV.

The genes are TRBV12-3 or TRBV12-4 and TRBJ2-1; TCRdb outputs TRBD1, but without DNA this stays unchecked. The CDR3 length is 15 residues. CDR3 in amino acids: CASSLTGGVYNEQFF.

The chain joins TRBV5-1 to TRBJ2-5; TCRdb calls TRBD2, which cannot be checked without DNA. The CDR3 sequence is 15 residues long. Looked up from germline, CDR1 is SGHRS and CDR2 is YFSETQ. CDR3 residues: CASREGGGFQETQYF.

The chain links TRBV11-3 to TRBJ2-1; the TCRdb D gene call, TRBD1, has no DNA to confirm it. This CDR3 has 18 amino acids. Germline loops: CDR1 SGHNT, CDR2 YENEEA. The CDR3 is CASSLVGRGLGSYNEQFF.

V usage is TRBV20-1 and J usage is TRBJ2-1; checking the TCRdb D call of TRBD2 is not possible without DNA. The CDR3 extends over 18 amino acids. Per the germline V gene, CDR1 is DFQATT and CDR2 is SNEGSKA (reference sequence). The CDR3 region is CSARDRLKREGPSNEQFF.

This chain uses TRBV6-1 with TRBJ2-1; TCRdb gives TRBD2 as the D gene, but with no DNA this cannot be confirmed. Per germline, CDR1 MNHNS and CDR2 SASEGT. There are 15 residues in the CDR3. CDR3 sequence reads: CASSGGGLAGHEQFF.

This rearrangement joins TRBV20-1 to TRBJ1-1; the D gene TCRdb calls, TRBD1, cannot be checked with no DNA. The CDR3 extends over 15 amino acids. Per germline, CDR1 DFQATT and CDR2 SNEGSKA (reference sequence). This CDR3 reads CSAREQGTVGPEAFF.

This chain uses TRBV4-3 with TRBJ2-7. The CDR3 extends over 15 amino acids. Germline V gene data show CDR1 as LGHNA and CDR2 as YSLEER. The CDR3 region is CASSFQLDGIYEQYF.

The rearrangement links TRBV7-2 to TRBJ2-1; TCRdb returns TRBD1, unconfirmable since there is no DNA. The CDR3 covers 14 residues. The V gene's germline CDR1 is SGHTA and CDR2 FQGNSA. The CDR3 is CASEGTGHYNEQFF. Supplemented by reference TRBV7-2 and TRBJ2-1, the full variable domain reads GAGVSQSPSNKVTEKGKDVELRCDPISGHTALYWYRQSLGQGLEFLIYFQGNSAPDKSGLPSDRFSAERTGGSVSTLTIQRTQQEDSAVYLCASEGTGHYNEQFFGPGTRLTVL.

The chain carries TRBV5-6 and TRBJ2-7; the D gene TCRdb calls, TRBD2, cannot be checked with no DNA. There are 15 residues in the CDR3. CDR1 is SGHDT and CDR2 is YYEEEE in the germline V gene. Here the CDR3 reads CASSLVPAGGSGQYF. The full variable domain, rest sourced from reference TRBV5-6 and TRBJ2-7, is DAGVTQSPTHLIKTRGQQVTLRCSPKSGHDTVSWYQQALGQGPQFIFQYYEEEERQRGNFPDRFSGHQFPNYSSELNVNALLLGDSALYLCASSLVPAGGSGQYFGPGTRLTVT.

J is TRBJ1-6 and V is TRBV10-3. CDR1 is ENHRY and CDR2 is SYGVKD in the germline V gene. CDR3 length: 14 amino acids. This CDR3 is CAISEEGTYSPLHF.

J is TRBJ1-1 and V is TRBV5-8; with no DNA, the TCRdb D assignment of TRBD1 cannot be verified. Germline CDR1 is SGHTS and CDR2 is YDEGEE. This CDR3 has 16 residues. CDR3 sequence reads: CASSAWTKGMNTEAFF. The variable domain in full, with the rest retrieved from reference TRBV5-8 and TRBJ1-1, is EAGVTQSPTHLIKTRGQQATLRCSPISGHTSVYWYQQALGLGLQFLLWYDEGEERNRGNFPPRFSGRQFPNYSSELNVNALELEDSALYLCASSAWTKGMNTEAFFGQGTRLTVV.

This rearrangement joins TRBV9 to TRBJ1-2; TCRdb names TRBD1, which stays unverified in the absence of DNA. The CDR3 length is 12 residues. The germline CDR1 and CDR2 sequences are SGDLS and YYNGEE. The CDR3 protein is CASSRDSYGYTF.

The chain couples TRBV20-1 to TRBJ2-1; TCRdb names TRBD1, which stays unverified in the absence of DNA. CDR1 and CDR2 (germline): DFQATT, SNEGSKA (reference sequence). The CDR3 covers 13 residues. The CDR3 spells CSARGIGGLEQFF.

The gene calls are TRBV24-1 and TRBJ2-3; the D gene TCRdb calls, TRBD1, cannot be checked with no DNA. The CDR3 has 17 residues. Germline V lookup: CDR1 KGHDR, CDR2 SFDVKD. This CDR3 reads CATSDSAADRNTDTQYF.

The J gene is TRBJ2-7, the V gene TRBV12-3 or TRBV12-4; TCRdb reports TRBD2, a call that lacks DNA to check it against. The CDR3 length is 15 residues. CDR3 loop: CASSPGTSGTYEQYF.

The chain links TRBV7-2 to TRBJ2-1; TCRdb designates TRBD2, a call that cannot be tested without DNA. This CDR3 has 15 residues. The germline V gene has CDR1 SGHTA and CDR2 FQGNSA. CDR3 region: CASLAGGPAYNEQFF. Full variable domain (rest looked up from reference TRBV7-2 and TRBJ2-1): GAGVSQSPSNKVTEKGKDVELRCDPISGHTALYWYRQSLGQGLEFLIYFQGNSAPDKSGLPSDRFSAERTGGSVSTLTIQRTQQEDSAVYLCASLAGGPAYNEQFFGPGTRLTVL.

V usage is TRBV20-1 and J usage is TRBJ1-4. From germline, CDR1 is DFQATT and CDR2 SNEGSKA (reference sequence). This CDR3 comprises 16 residues. The CDR3 protein is CSARDVTETTNEKLFF.

This chain uses TRBV5-6 with TRBJ2-2. The CDR3 extends over 14 amino acids. CDR1 and CDR2 (germline): SGHDT, YYEEEE. The CDR3 region is CASSEQGITGELFF.

The chain links TRBV9 to TRBJ2-1; TCRdb calls TRBD2, which cannot be checked without DNA. Looked up from germline, CDR1 is SGDLS and CDR2 is YYNGEE. This CDR3 contains 13 residues. CDR3 protein: CASTESGDNEQFF. Using reference TRBV9 and TRBJ2-1 for the parts outside the CDR3, the full variable domain is DSGVTQTPKHLITATGQRVTLRCSPRSGDLSVYWYQQSLDQGLQFLIQYYNGEERAKGNILERFSAQQFPDLHSELNLSSLELGDSALYFCASTESGDNEQFFGPGTRLTVL.